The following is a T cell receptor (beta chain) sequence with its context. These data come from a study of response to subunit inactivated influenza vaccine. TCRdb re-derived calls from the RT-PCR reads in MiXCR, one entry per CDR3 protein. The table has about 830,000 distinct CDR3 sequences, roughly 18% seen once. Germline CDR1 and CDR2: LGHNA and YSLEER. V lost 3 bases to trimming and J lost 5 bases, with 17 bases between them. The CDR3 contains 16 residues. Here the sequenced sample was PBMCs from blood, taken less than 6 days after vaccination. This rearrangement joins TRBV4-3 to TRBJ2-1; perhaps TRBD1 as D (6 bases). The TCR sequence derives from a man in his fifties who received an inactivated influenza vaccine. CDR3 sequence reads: CASSHATGTGHNEQFF. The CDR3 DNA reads TGCGCCAGCAGCCACGCCACAGGGACGGGACACAATGAGCAGTTCTTC.